These 14 T cell receptor beta chains originate from one sample sequenced in a study of T cells in women clearing cervical HPV infection (dated by TCRdb to between 2018 and 2020). The library came from the immunoSEQ multiplex PCR assay. Drawn from immuneACCESS, this table holds only the in-frame rearrangements with V and J called that TCRdb kept. Clones are partly lost; checked studies trace under half to an unresolved V gene and leave the rest unexplained. This sample's records show about 34,000 clones. 3.1% of the sample is in the top ten clones. Material for sequencing was blood buffy coat. Receptor source: a woman aged 18-70 years with a cervical HPV16 infection that either progressed to CIN3+ or cleared (not recorded which).

Details on this clone: The CDR3 end is not reached by the read, which stops 3 residues before it; the germline J gene fills it in. This chain joins TRBV19 and TRBJ1-1; D gene ambiguous. V was clipped by 4 bases and J by 0 bases, with 12 bases between them. The CDR3 spans 15 residues. In germline, CDR1 is LNHDA, CDR2 SQIVND (reference sequence). CDR3 DNA (partial): TGTGCCAGTAGTAAAAACCGACACCTGAACACTGAA. Encoded protein: CASSKNRHLNTE. The whole CDR3 sequence reads CASSKNRHLNTEAFF.

Note on this clone: The CDR3 extends 3 residues past the end of the read, so its final part is completed from the germline J gene. V is TRBV11-2 and J is TRBJ1-3; D not certain. There are 13 residues in the CDR3. CDR1 is SGHAT, CDR2 FQNNGV, per germline. The V gene lost 2 bases and the J gene lost 3 bases, with 5 bases spanning the gap. The CDR3 sequence is CASSLTVGNTIYF. The covered CDR3 bases are TGTGCCAGCAGCTTAACAGTTGGAAACACC.

As for this clone: The sample carries other DNA sequences with the same CDR3. Incomplete CDR3 DNA: TGTGCCAGCTCCCCTCCCGGCGGGGGGGTTTACAATGAG. Translated, it gives CASSPPGGGVYNE. From start to end, the CDR3 is CASSPPGGGVYNEQFF. The chain recombines TRBV18 with TRBJ2-1, with 9 bases aligning to TRBD2. The read ends 3 residues before the CDR3 terminus; that terminus is restored from the germline J gene. Per germline, CDR1 KGHSH and CDR2 LQKENI. With 6 bases clipped from V and 4 bases from J, the junction kept 10 bases outside the gene matches. This CDR3 spans 16 amino acids. Filled out from reference TRBV18 and TRBJ2-1, the complete variable domain reads NAGVMQNPRHLVRRRGQEARLRCSPMKGHSHVYWYRQLPEEGLKFMVYLQKENIIDESGMPKERFSAEFPKEGPSILRIQQVVRGDSAAYFCASSPPGGGVYNEQFFGPGTRLTVL.

Points on this clone: The sequenced fragment ends 3 residues before the CDR3 boundary, so the rest is inferred from the germline J gene. The chain couples TRBV18 to TRBJ1-5; maybe TRBD1 (6 bases). V was trimmed by 6 bases and J by 4 bases, leaving 16 bases between them. This CDR3 has 15 residues. Germline V CDR1 and CDR2: KGHSH, LQKENI. CDR3 loop: CASSPSAGANQPQHF. The CDR3 DNA, read in part, is TGTGCCAGCTCCCCATCGGCAGGGGCTAATCAGCCC.

As concerns this clone: The CDR3 extends 3 residues past the end of the read, so its final part is completed from the germline J gene. The chain uses TRBV2 and TRBJ2-3; TRBD2 agrees at 8 bases. The CDR3 spans 15 residues. Germline CDR1 reads SNHLY; CDR2 reads FYNNEI. CDR3 DNA (partial): TGTGCCAGCAATCCAGGGAGCGGGGGAAAAGAGACG. Translated: CASNPGSGGKET. The complete CDR3 sequence is CASNPGSGGKETQYF.

Comment on this clone: The read terminates 3 residues before the CDR3 end, so the remaining end is supplied by the germline J gene. The chain is built from TRBV6-4 and TRBJ1-4; perhaps TRBD1 as D (5 bases). The V gene's germline CDR1 is MRHNA and CDR2 SNTAGT. The CDR3 contains 15 residues. Incomplete CDR3 DNA: TGTGCCAGCAGTGACTCCCCAGGGAGTAATTCACCA. Encoded protein: CASSDSPGSNSP. The whole CDR3 sequence is CASSDSPGSNSPLFF.

A note on this clone: The read finishes 3 residues shy of the CDR3 end, and the germline J gene is used to complete it. This chain links TRBV7-3 with TRBJ2-7; D possibly corresponds to TRBD2 (5 bases). The CDR3 has 12 amino acids. Germline V CDR1 and CDR2: SGHTA, FQGTGA. The V and J ends lost 5 bases and 6 bases respectively, with 11 bases between them. The CDR3 bases that were read are TGTGCCAGCAGCCTACGTCGGGGCGAG. Encoded protein: CASSLRRGE. The whole CDR3 sequence is CASSLRRGEQYF.

Comments on this clone: The CDR3 end lies 3 residues beyond the end of the read and is filled in from the germline J gene. The chain is built from TRBV20-1 and TRBJ2-5; 8 nucleotides agree with TRBD2. Trimming at V came to 5 bases and at J to 5 bases, leaving 16 bases not matched to a gene. The CDR3 contains 16 residues. The germline gives CDR1 DFQATT, CDR2 SNEGSKA (reference sequence). CDR3 bases read: TGCAGTGCTCGGAGTTTGAGCGGGGGCTATTTCGAGACC. Translated, it gives CSARSLSGGYFET. The whole CDR3 reads CSARSLSGGYFETQYF.

With respect to this clone: The read ends 3 residues before the CDR3 terminus; that terminus is restored from the germline J gene. The chain joins TRBV11-3 to TRBJ2-1; 11 bases map to TRBD2. V was clipped by 3 bases and J by 6 bases; unmatched bases: 1. The CDR3 has 14 amino acids. Germline CDR1 SGHNT, CDR2 YENEEA. The CDR3 region is CASSFSGGANEQFF. Incomplete CDR3 DNA: TGTGCCAGCAGCTTTAGCGGGGGGGCCAATGAG.

A note on this clone: The read terminates 3 residues ahead of where the CDR3 ends, so the germline J gene completes it. The rearrangement joins TRBV5-1 to TRBJ2-3; no reliable D call. Germline CDR1 and CDR2: SGHRS and YFSETQ. This CDR3 is 11 amino acids long. Trimming cost V 3 bases and J 4 bases, with 3 bases left between them. The CDR3 loop reads CASSSADTQYF. CDR3 DNA, as far as it was read: TGCGCCAGCAGCTCGGCAGATACG.

In regard to this clone: The DNA ends 3 residues before the CDR3 does, and the rest of the CDR3 is filled in from the germline J gene. The chain has TRBV5-1 and TRBJ1-2, with D perhaps matching TRBD1 (6 bases). Germline V CDR1 and CDR2: SGHRS, YFSETQ. The CDR3 extends over 15 amino acids. V dropped 4 bases and J dropped 2 bases, with 15 bases sitting between them. The CDR3 is CASSEGGTINYGYTF. Partial CDR3 DNA: TGCGCCAGCAGCGAGGGGGGGACCATCAACTATGGC.

Note on this clone: The read falls 3 residues short of the CDR3 end, and the missing part is taken from the germline J gene. V is TRBV6-4 and J is TRBJ1-5, with a possible D match to TRBD1 (6 bases). The CDR3 sequence is 15 residues long. Trimming stripped 4 bases from V and 0 bases from J, with 10 bases between. Germline V gene lookup returns CDR1 MRHNA and CDR2 SNTAGT. The chain's CDR3 is CASSATGPSNQPQHF. The CDR3 DNA, read in part, is TGTGCCAGCAGTGCCACAGGGCCTAGCAATCAGCCC.

On this clone itself: The missing CDR3 end, 3 residues past where the read stops, is filled in from the germline J gene. J is TRBJ1-2 and V is TRBV7-3; D perhaps matches TRBD1 (5 bases). Germline V gene sequence: CDR1 SGHTA, CDR2 FQGTGA. V lost 5 bases to trimming and J lost 2 bases, with 15 bases between them. The CDR3 length is 15 residues. CDR3 in amino acids: CASSLQGGRNYGYTF. Incomplete CDR3 DNA: TGTGCCAGCAGCCTCCAGGGTGGCAGGAACTATGGC. Full variable domain (rest looked up from reference TRBV7-3 and TRBJ1-2): GAGVSQTPSNKVTEKGKYVELRCDPISGHTALYWYRQSLGQGPEFLIYFQGTGAADDSGLPNDRFFAVRPEGSVSTLKIQRTERGDSAVYLCASSLQGGRNYGYTFGSGTRLTVV.

As for this clone: The read halts 3 residues ahead of the CDR3 end, with the missing end drawn from the germline J gene. This chain uses TRBV12-3 or TRBV12-4 with TRBJ1-2; D possibly corresponds to TRBD1 (5 bases). The CDR3 has 12 amino acids. The V gene lost 6 bases and the J gene lost 7 bases, with 12 bases spanning the gap. The DNA read from the CDR3 is TGTGCCAGCAGAGCCCAGGGAGGTGGC. Its protein product is CASRAQGGG. The CDR3 reads in full as CASRAQGGGYTF.